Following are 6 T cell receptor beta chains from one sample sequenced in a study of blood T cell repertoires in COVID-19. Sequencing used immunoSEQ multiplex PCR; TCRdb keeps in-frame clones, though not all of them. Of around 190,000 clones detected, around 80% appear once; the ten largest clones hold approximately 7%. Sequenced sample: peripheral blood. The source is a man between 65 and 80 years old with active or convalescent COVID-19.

In nucleotides, the CDR3 is TGTGCCAGCAGCATCGGCGGGACAGGCTTCTATGGCTACACCTTC. Amino acid sequence: CASSIGGTGFYGYTF. The chain recombines TRBV5-8 with TRBJ1-2, with TRBD1 matching over 8 bases. CDR1 is SGHTS, CDR2 YDEGEE, per germline. J was trimmed by 4 bases and V by 4 bases; bases with no gene match: 9. The CDR3 consists of 15 residues.

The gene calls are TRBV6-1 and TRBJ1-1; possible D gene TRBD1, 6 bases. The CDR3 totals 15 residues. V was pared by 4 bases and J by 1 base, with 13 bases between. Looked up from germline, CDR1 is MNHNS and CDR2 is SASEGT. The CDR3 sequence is CASSGEAGANTEAFF. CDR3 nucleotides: TGTGCCAGCAGTGGCGAAGCAGGGGCGAACACTGAAGCTTTCTTT.

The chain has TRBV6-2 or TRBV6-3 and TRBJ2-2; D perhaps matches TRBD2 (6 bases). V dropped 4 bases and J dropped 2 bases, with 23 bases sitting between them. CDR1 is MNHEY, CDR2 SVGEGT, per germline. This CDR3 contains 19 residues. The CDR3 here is CASSSYQTGLQGNTGELFF. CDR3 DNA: TGTGCCAGCAGTTCGTATCAAACGGGACTCCAGGGCAACACCGGGGAGCTGTTTTTT.

DNA of the CDR3: TGTGCCAGCAGCCCGTCGGAGCGGGGCTACAATGAGCAGTTCTTC. Encoded protein: CASSPSERGYNEQFF. The chain links TRBV3-1 (or the pseudogene TRBV3-2) to TRBJ2-1; 7 bases map to TRBD2. V shed 4 bases and J 3 bases; nucleotides not matched to a gene: 6. Germline V gene data show CDR1 as LGHDT and CDR2 as YNNKEL (reference sequence). The CDR3 spans 15 residues.

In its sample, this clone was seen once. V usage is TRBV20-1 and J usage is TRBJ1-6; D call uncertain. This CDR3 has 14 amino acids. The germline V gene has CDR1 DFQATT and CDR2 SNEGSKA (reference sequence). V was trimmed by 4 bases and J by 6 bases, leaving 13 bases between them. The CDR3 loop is CSATDLNPNSPLHF. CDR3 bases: TGCAGTGCTACTGACCTTAATCCTAATTCACCCCTCCACTTT.

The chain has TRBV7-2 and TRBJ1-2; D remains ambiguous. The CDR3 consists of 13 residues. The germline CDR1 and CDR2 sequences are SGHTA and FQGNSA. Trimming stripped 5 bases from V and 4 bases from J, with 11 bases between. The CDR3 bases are TGTGCCAGCAGCCGCGACATGGCCTATGGCTACACCTTC. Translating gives CASSRDMAYGYTF.